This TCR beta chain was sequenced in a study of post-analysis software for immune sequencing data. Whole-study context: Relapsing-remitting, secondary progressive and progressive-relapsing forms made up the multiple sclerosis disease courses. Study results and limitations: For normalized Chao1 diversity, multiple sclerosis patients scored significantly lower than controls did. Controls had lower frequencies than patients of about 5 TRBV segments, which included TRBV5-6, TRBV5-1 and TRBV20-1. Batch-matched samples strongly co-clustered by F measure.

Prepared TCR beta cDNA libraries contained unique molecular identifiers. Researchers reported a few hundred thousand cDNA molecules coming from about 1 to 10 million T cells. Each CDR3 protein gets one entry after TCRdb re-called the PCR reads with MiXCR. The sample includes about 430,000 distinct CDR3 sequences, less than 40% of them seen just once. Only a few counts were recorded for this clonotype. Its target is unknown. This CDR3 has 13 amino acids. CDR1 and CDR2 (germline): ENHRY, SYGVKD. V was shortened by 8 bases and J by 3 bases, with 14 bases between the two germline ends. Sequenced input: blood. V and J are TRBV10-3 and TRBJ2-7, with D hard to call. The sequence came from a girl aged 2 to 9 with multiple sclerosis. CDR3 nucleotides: TGTGCCATCTCGGAAAACCAAATCTACGAGCAGTACTTC. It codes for CAISENQIYEQYF.